One sample yielded the 25 T cell receptor beta chains listed below, sequenced in a study of response to subunit inactivated influenza vaccine. In TCRdb, the RT-PCR reads were re-called with MiXCR into one record per CDR3 protein. The sample yields just under 550,000 distinct CDR3 sequences, around 25% seen once. The data also belong to a second study, concerning T cells expressing NK-cell markers. As that report states: Scientists made TCR beta cDNA using 5'RACE template switching with UMIs.

This specimen consisted of CD4+ T cells sorted from PBMCs, obtained 12 days after vaccination. The receptors here all came from a man aged 50-60 years who received an inactivated influenza vaccine.

This clonotype showed up just a few times. The chain uses TRBV6-1 and TRBJ2-1; D is possibly TRBD1 (6 bases). Trimming pared 6 bases from V and 5 bases from J, leaving 14 bases between. This CDR3 is 14 amino acids long. The germline V gene has CDR1 MNHNS and CDR2 SASEGT. The CDR3 loop reads CASRGTGSHNEQFF. Written as DNA, the CDR3 is TGTGCCAGCAGGGGCACAGGGTCCCACAATGAGCAGTTCTTC.

The chain couples TRBV20-1 to TRBJ2-5; 7 bases are shared with TRBD1. CDR1 DFQATT and CDR2 SNEGSKA come from the germline V gene (reference sequence). Trimming at V came to 6 bases and at J to 2 bases, leaving 9 bases not matched to a gene. The CDR3 sequence is 14 residues long. In DNA form, the CDR3 reads TGCAGTGCCAGGGGACAGTACAGACAAGAGACCCAGTACTTC. Protein product: CSARGQYRQETQYF.

This clonotype occurred a few times. The chain joins TRBV12-3 or TRBV12-4 to TRBJ2-3, with 11 bases matching TRBD2. This CDR3 has 17 amino acids. With V trimmed by 5 bases and J by 3 bases, 10 bases remained unmatched. CDR3 residues: CASSPGVAGGVTDTQYF. The CDR3 region has the DNA TGTGCCAGCAGTCCCGGAGTAGCGGGGGGGGTAACAGATACGCAGTATTTT.

This clonotype was seen a few times. V and J are TRBV5-1 and TRBJ2-7, with no clear D. This CDR3 region has 14 residues. Germline CDR1 reads SGHRS; CDR2 reads YFSETQ. Trimming took 1 base from V and 5 from J, leaving 13 bases between them. The CDR3 here is CASSLRVPVDEQYF. The CDR3, as DNA: TGCGCCAGCAGCTTGCGGGTACCAGTCGACGAGCAGTACTTC.

This clonotype has a count of ten or more. The rearrangement joins TRBV11-2 to TRBJ2-3, with no clear D. Germline CDR1 and CDR2: SGHAT and FQNNGV. The CDR3 has 16 residues. Trimming pared 1 base from V and 0 bases from J, leaving 11 bases between. For the CDR3, the DNA is TGTGCCAGCAGCTTAGGAGCTGGGCGTAGCACAGATACGCAGTATTTT. It is translated as CASSLGAGRSTDTQYF.

The chain is built from TRBV19 and TRBJ2-3; TRBD2 matches 7 bases. V trimming: 2 bases; J trimming: 0 bases; junction bases outside the gene matches: 11. The CDR3 has 18 residues. CDR1 and CDR2 from the germline V gene are LNHDA and SQIVND (reference sequence). CDR3 DNA: TGTGCCAGTAGTATACGAGCTTGGGGGGGGGGTAGCACAGATACGCAGTATTTT. Encoded protein: CASSIRAWGGGSTDTQYF.

This clonotype was observed a handful of times. The V and J genes are TRBV6-2 or TRBV6-3 and TRBJ2-7, with 9 bases fitting TRBD1. Per germline, CDR1 MNHEY and CDR2 SVGEGT. The CDR3 totals 14 residues. With V trimmed by 2 bases and J by 3 bases, 2 bases remained unmatched. The CDR3 DNA reads TGTGCCAGCAGTTACCTGGACAGGGGCTACGAGCAGTACTTC. It translates to CASSYLDRGYEQYF.

This clonotype occurred many times. The chain recombines TRBV7-2 with TRBJ2-3; 13 bases map to TRBD2. The germline CDR1 and CDR2 sequences are SGHTA and FQGNSA. Unmatched junction bases numbered 5, after V lost 5 bases and J lost 0 bases. There are 17 residues in the CDR3. The CDR3 reads CASSPRLAGGSTDTQYF. CDR3 bases: TGTGCCAGCAGCCCGAGACTAGCGGGGGGCAGCACAGATACGCAGTATTTT.

The chain uses TRBV18 and TRBJ2-5; no definite D call. From germline, CDR1 is KGHSH and CDR2 LQKENI. Trimming cost V 2 bases and J 7 bases, with 8 bases left between them. The CDR3 consists of 12 residues. The CDR3 DNA is TGTGCCAGCTCACCAACAGCCGGGACCCAGTACTTC. This encodes CASSPTAGTQYF.

The chain links TRBV7-9 to TRBJ2-7, with 9 nucleotides matching TRBD2. The CDR3 has 16 residues. The germline gives CDR1 SEHNR, CDR2 FQNEAQ (reference sequence). V was pared by 7 bases and J by 0 bases, with 10 bases of the junction left unmatched. The chain's CDR3 is CASTAGSGRTSYEQYF. The CDR3 DNA follows: TGTGCCAGCACCGCGGGGAGCGGGAGGACCTCCTACGAGCAGTACTTC. Full variable domain (missing parts from reference TRBV7-9 and TRBJ2-7): DTGVSQNPRHKITKRGQNVTFRCDPISEHNRLYWYRQTLGQGPEFLTYFQNEAQLEKSRLLSDRFSAERPKGSFSTLEIQRTEQGDSAMYLCASTAGSGRTSYEQYFGPGTRLTVT.

This clonotype was counted a few times. V is TRBV15 and J is TRBJ1-1, with 8 bases aligning to TRBD1. In germline, CDR1 is LNHNV, CDR2 YYDKDF (reference sequence). This CDR3 has 14 amino acids. The V gene end was trimmed by 3 bases and the J gene end by 2 bases; junction bases not matched to a gene: 2. This CDR3 reads CATSSTGGNTEAFF. The CDR3 bases are TGTGCCACCAGCAGTACAGGGGGTAACACTGAAGCTTTCTTT.

This chain connects TRBV4-2 to TRBJ2-7; 10 bases fit TRBD2. The CDR3 runs to 17 residues. Losses at the gene ends were 2 bases for V and 3 bases for J; bases not matched to a gene: 10. Germline-derived CDR1 and CDR2 are LGHNA and YNFKEQ. The CDR3 sequence: CASSQSTSGVLHYEQYF. CDR3 nucleotides: TGTGCCAGCAGCCAATCCACTAGCGGGGTACTCCACTACGAGCAGTACTTC.

This clonotype was detected ten times or more. This chain connects TRBV6-5 to TRBJ2-7, with 7 bases matching TRBD1. This CDR3 has 14 amino acids. V shed 4 bases, J shed 1 base, and the junction held 4 bases outside the gene matches. Germline V gene sequence: CDR1 MNHEY, CDR2 SVGAGI. Here the CDR3 reads CASSSSTGSYEQYF. CDR3 coding DNA: TGTGCCAGCAGTTCCTCGACAGGGTCCTACGAGCAGTACTTC.

This clonotype was detected a few times. The chain uses TRBV20-1 and TRBJ2-3; unclear D gene. The CDR3 loop spans 13 amino acids. Germline CDR1 DFQATT, CDR2 SNEGSKA (reference sequence). Trimming left V 4 bases short and J 0 bases short, with 8 bases between. CDR3 loop: CSAKSGSTDTQYF. The CDR3 region has the DNA TGCAGTGCTAAGTCCGGGAGCACAGATACGCAGTATTTT.

This clonotype has more than one count but fewer than ten. The chain links TRBV4-1 to TRBJ1-2; maybe TRBD1 (6 bases). The length of the CDR3 is 13 residues. V was trimmed by 6 bases and J by 2 bases, leaving 10 bases between them. CDR1 MGHRA and CDR2 YSYEKL come from the germline V gene. CDR3 DNA: TGCGCCAGCAGGGCGGACAGCAACTATGGCTACACCTTC. Translating gives CASRADSNYGYTF.

The chain links TRBV2 to TRBJ2-5; D unclear. V lost 5 bases to trimming and J lost 4 bases, with 14 bases between them. CDR1 is SNHLY, CDR2 FYNNEI, per germline. The CDR3 length is 14 residues. This CDR3 reads CASSSRYPGETQYF. In nucleotides, the CDR3 is TGTGCCAGCAGTTCGCGGTACCCAGGAGAGACCCAGTACTTC.

The V call is TRBV11-2, the J call TRBJ1-1, with a tentative D call TRBD1 (6 bases). CDR1 SGHAT and CDR2 FQNNGV come from the germline V gene. CDR3 length: 13 amino acids. V was clipped by 5 bases and J by 5 bases, with 12 bases between them. The CDR3: CASSPTQGTEAFF. The CDR3 nucleotides read TGTGCCAGCAGCCCTACCCAGGGGACTGAAGCTTTCTTT.

As concerns this clonotype: A read error may produce the germline difference seen at one junction end. This rearrangement joins TRBV5-1 to TRBJ2-7; TRBD2 is a possible D gene (5 bases). The CDR3 is 11 amino acids. CDR1 and CDR2 (germline): SGHRS, YFSETQ. The CDR3 sequence: CASTSGGEHYF. Here the CDR3 DNA reads TGCGCCAGCACCTCTGGTGGGGAGCACTACTTC.

This clonotype has more than one count but fewer than ten. This sequence joins TRBV28 and TRBJ2-1; 8 bases map to TRBD2. The CDR3 spans 15 residues. The trim removed 4 bases at V and 3 bases at J, leaving 5 bases unmatched. CDR1 is MDHEN, CDR2 SYDVKM, per germline. The CDR3 loop reads CASSSRLASYNEQFF. CDR3 in DNA: TGTGCCAGCAGTTCGAGACTAGCGAGCTACAATGAGCAGTTCTTC.

The V gene is TRBV7-2, the J gene TRBJ2-2, with 8 bases aligning to TRBD2. From germline, CDR1 is SGHTA and CDR2 FQGNSA. Trimming took 7 bases from V and 5 from J; bases not matched to a gene: 12. The CDR3 has 16 amino acids. The CDR3 DNA reads TGTGCCAGCACACATGGGCGGGGGGCCAAGACCGGGGAGCTGTTTTTT. It is translated as CASTHGRGAKTGELFF. Complete variable domain (other parts from reference TRBV7-2 and TRBJ2-2): GAGVSQSPSNKVTEKGKDVELRCDPISGHTALYWYRQSLGQGLEFLIYFQGNSAPDKSGLPSDRFSAERTGGSVSTLTIQRTQQEDSAVYLCASTHGRGAKTGELFFGEGSRLTVL.

The gene calls are TRBV7-9 and TRBJ1-2, with D unclear. V was shortened by 1 base and J by 4 bases, with 10 bases between the two germline ends. Germline CDR1 reads SEHNR; CDR2 reads FQNEAQ (reference sequence). There are 14 residues in the CDR3. This CDR3 reads CASSLGVQGYGYTF. CDR3 DNA sequence: TGTGCCAGCAGCTTAGGCGTGCAAGGCTATGGCTACACCTTC.

A few counts support this clonotype. The chain joins TRBV20-1 to TRBJ2-2; 9 bases match TRBD2. This CDR3 region has 15 residues. The V segment lost 5 bases and the J segment 0 bases; nucleotides outside the gene matches: 4. Germline V lookup: CDR1 DFQATT, CDR2 SNEGSKA (reference sequence). The DNA of the CDR3 is TGCAGTGCTTTCCCTAGCGGGGCGAACACCGGGGAGCTGTTTTTT. The encoded protein is CSAFPSGANTGELFF.

The chain uses TRBV6-1 and TRBJ1-4; no definite D call. The V gene's germline CDR1 is MNHNS and CDR2 SASEGT. Trimming removed 0 bases from V and 1 base from J, with 6 bases in between. The CDR3 covers 15 residues. CDR3 sequence: CASSEARITNEKLFF. CDR3 DNA: TGTGCCAGCAGTGAAGCCCGGATAACTAATGAAAAACTGTTTTTT.

Only a few counts were recorded for this clonotype. The V call is TRBV9, the J call TRBJ2-1; D is ambiguous. The germline V and J ends were trimmed by 3 bases and 5 bases, with 12 bases remaining between them. The length of the CDR3 is 14 residues. CDR1 SGDLS and CDR2 YYNGEE come from the germline V gene. The CDR3 sequence: CASSGERFDNEQFF. The CDR3 DNA follows: TGTGCCAGCAGCGGCGAGCGCTTTGACAATGAGCAGTTCTTC.

This clonotype was detected a few times. The rearrangement uses TRBV5-6 and TRBJ2-7; TRBD2 matches 10 bases. This CDR3 spans 16 amino acids. Germline-derived CDR1 and CDR2 are SGHDT and YYEEEE. J gave up 2 bases and V 1 base, and 6 bases lay outside the gene matches. The CDR3 DNA sequence: TGTGCCAGCAGCTTGCGGGACGGACTAGCGGCCTACGAGCAGTACTTC. This sequence encodes CASSLRDGLAAYEQYF.